This T cell receptor (beta chain) was recovered during a study of cytomegalovirus exposure and HLA in healthy donors. Looking at the study overall: Researchers found that roughly 77% of 398 genotyped donors fell within the Caucasian-associated ancestry cluster. The study, taken as a whole, reports: The productive fraction for most TCR beta V segments was about 87% or about 30% in an earlier analysis. Later work found that TCR association rates differed between HLA loci; DRB1 had the most and HLA-C the fewest. A missense DCLRE1C variant was associated with V- and J-gene trimming of TCR beta chains in a later analysis, and an independent cohort replicated the association.

Primers included in the PCR were 60 Vbeta and 13 Jbeta primers. Some clones are missing from TCRdb's copy, which holds only in-frame ones; the method was immunoSEQ multiplex PCR. The sample has 170,000 or so clones, around 80% seen once. For this clone: As yet, its antigen is unknown.

V was trimmed by 0 bases and J by 5 bases, leaving 11 bases between them. The germline CDR1 and CDR2 sequences are SGHRS and YFSETQ. This CDR3 has 14 residues. This receptor was obtained from an older woman in good health and CMV-seropositive. V usage is TRBV5-1 and J usage is TRBJ2-5; the D gene is possibly TRBD2 (6 bases). The source material was PBMCs. CDR3 sequence reads: CASSLGGDRETQYF. CDR3 DNA: TGCGCCAGCAGCTTGGGGGGGGATCGGGAGACCCAGTACTTC. The full variable domain, with the rest looked up from reference TRBV5-1 and TRBJ2-5, is KAGVTQTPRYLIKTRGQQVTLSCSPISGHRSVSWYQQTPGQGLQFLFEYFSETQRNKGNFPGRFSGRQFSNSRSEMNVSTLELGDSALYLCASSLGGDRETQYFGPGTRLLVL.